The entry below gives a single T cell receptor (beta chain) sequence along with its context. Its antigen is as yet unknown. The data stem from a study of cytomegalovirus exposure and HLA in healthy donors. Study findings and constraints: Specificity of three CMV-associated chains for CMV antigens was verified in vitro.

PCR used 60 Vbeta primers and 13 Jbeta primers. Original analysis: Counted up in a later analysis, unique TCR beta chains came to around 80 million, with around 12 million shared. Sequencing used immunoSEQ multiplex PCR; TCRdb keeps in-frame clones, though not all of them. That table is the source of V, J and clone size, and D and trimming were worked out from the DNA. Here the sample spans fewer than 350,000 clones, about 87% being singletons. This CDR3 is 14 amino acids long. Germline V gene sequence: CDR1 SEHNR, CDR2 FQNEAQ (reference sequence). The sequence was obtained from a woman younger than 30 in good health and CMV-seronegative. Sequenced: PBMCs. This sequence joins TRBV7-9 and TRBJ1-1, with 9 bases that match TRBD1. CDR3 region: CSTEPGQGKTEAFF. CDR3 nucleotides: TGTTCCACCGAGCCGGGACAGGGTAAAACTGAAGCTTTCTTT.